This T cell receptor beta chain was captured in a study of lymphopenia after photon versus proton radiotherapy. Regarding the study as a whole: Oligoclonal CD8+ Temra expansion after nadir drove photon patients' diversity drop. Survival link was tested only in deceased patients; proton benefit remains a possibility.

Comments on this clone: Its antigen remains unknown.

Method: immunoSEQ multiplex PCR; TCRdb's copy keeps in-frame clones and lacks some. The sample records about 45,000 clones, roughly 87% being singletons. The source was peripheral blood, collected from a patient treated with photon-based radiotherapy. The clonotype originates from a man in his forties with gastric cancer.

The CDR3 nucleotides are TGTGCCAGCAGTGGAGAGTTTACGGGCACAGATACGCAGTATTTT. Translated: CASSGEFTGTDTQYF. The chain couples TRBV6-1 to TRBJ2-3; no firm D call. CDR1 and CDR2 (germline): MNHNS, SASEGT. The germline V and J ends were trimmed by 4 bases and 1 base, with 12 bases remaining between them. This CDR3 has 15 amino acids.